The sequence of this TCR beta chain was determined in a study of regulatory T cells in long-lasting Graves disease. General study points: Among the persistent patients, 2,500 to 3,000 public clonotypes were shared, more than the approximately 1,000 shared among new patients.

Arm-PCR of CDR3 regions and iRepertoire HTBI primers were used to build TCR beta libraries. The authors' processing: Analysis of the samples identified about 62 TRBV and 14 TRBJ segments. MiXCR, run by TCRdb on the multiplex PCR reads, gives a single entry per CDR3 protein. TCRdb, rather than the study authors, made the V and J calls. The sample holds roughly 470,000 distinct CDR3 sequences, more than 20% seen once. The time point: persistent/refractory GD, antithyroid drugs over 5 years with positive TRAb. RNA from PBMCs was the source of the TCR library. It was by American Thyroid Association guidelines that Graves' disease was diagnosed. The sample holds a few counts of this clonotype. Antigen: not known. The clonotype comes from a female donor with Graves disease. The sample here was peripheral blood mononuclear cells (PBMCs), taken when the disease was refractory, from a patient treated with antithyroid drugs.

The CDR3 bases are TGTGCCTGGAGTGTACGGGCGATTTTCACCGGGGAGCTGTTTTTT. It translates to CAWSVRAIFTGELFF. V usage is TRBV30 and J usage is TRBJ2-2; no reliable D call. CDR1 and CDR2 from the germline V gene are GTSNPN and SVGIG (reference sequence). The length of the CDR3 is 15 residues. Trimming pared 0 bases from V and 4 bases from J, leaving 12 bases between.